This entry lists 32 T cell receptor beta chains sequenced from one sample in a study of cytomegalovirus exposure and HLA in healthy donors (dated by TCRdb to about 2017). Library method: the immunoSEQ multiplex PCR assay. TCRdb retrieved this table from immuneACCESS and kept in-frame rearrangements only. Not all clones are present; in checked studies, unresolved V genes account for under half, and no reason is known for the remainder. A total of about 49,000 clones appear in this sample, approximately 90% of them only once. The ten largest make up under 1.5% of the sample. The sequenced material came from PBMCs. These receptors came from a young man in good health and CMV-seronegative.

This clone was found a few times. The sample carries other DNA sequences with the same CDR3. The chain recombines TRBV7-2 with TRBJ2-3; 8 bases map to TRBD1. Germline V gene lookup returns CDR1 SGHTA and CDR2 FQGNSA. V lost 2 bases, J lost 3 bases, and 1 base stayed unmatched. This CDR3 comprises 14 residues. CDR3 DNA: TGTGCCAGCAGCTTACGACAGGGGACAGATACGCAGTATTTT. Its protein product is CASSLRQGTDTQYF.

The chain uses TRBV9 and TRBJ2-2; 9 bases match TRBD1. CDR1 and CDR2 (germline): SGDLS, YYNGEE. The CDR3 covers 14 residues. V lost 4 bases to trimming and J lost 7 bases; unmatched junction nucleotides: 5. CDR3 in DNA: TGTGCCAGCAGCCGACAGGGGGAGGTCGGGGAGCTGTTTTTT. It encodes CASSRQGEVGELFF. The full variable domain, rest sourced from reference TRBV9 and TRBJ2-2, is DSGVTQTPKHLITATGQRVTLRCSPRSGDLSVYWYQQSLDQGLQFLIQYYNGEERAKGNILERFSAQQFPDLHSELNLSSLELGDSALYFCASSRQGEVGELFFGEGSRLTVL.

The chain has TRBV5-4 and TRBJ2-3; 13 bases align to TRBD2. CDR3 length: 16 amino acids. Germline loops: CDR1 SGHNT, CDR2 YYREEE (reference sequence). The V gene end was trimmed by 4 bases and the J gene end by 3 bases; junction bases not matched to a gene: 5. CDR3 amino acids: CASSQTSGRATDTQYF. The CDR3 nucleotides are TGTGCCAGCAGCCAAACTAGCGGGAGGGCAACAGATACGCAGTATTTT.

The CDR3 region has the DNA TGTGCCAGCAGTTTTGGTAGCGGGAGCTACGAGCAGTACTTC. Protein sequence: CASSFGSGSYEQYF. The V gene is TRBV27, the J gene TRBJ2-7; 9 positions match TRBD2. Germline CDR1 MNHEY, CDR2 SMNVEV (reference sequence). Trimming took 3 bases from V and 3 from J; bases not matched to a gene: 3. The CDR3 runs to 14 residues.

This sequence joins TRBV19 and TRBJ1-1; 9 bases align to TRBD1. With V trimmed by 4 bases and J by 4 bases, 4 bases remained unmatched. Germline CDR1 is LNHDA and CDR2 is SQIVND (reference sequence). This CDR3 comprises 14 residues. The CDR3: CASSRTGAGTEAFF. The CDR3 DNA sequence: TGTGCCAGTAGTAGGACAGGGGCCGGCACTGAAGCTTTCTTT.

The chain recombines TRBV14 with TRBJ1-3, with D possibly matching TRBD1 (6 bases). Trimming cost V 5 bases and J 4 bases, with 15 bases left between them. Germline loops: CDR1 SGHDN, CDR2 FVKESK. This CDR3 is 15 amino acids long. CDR3 residues: CASSLRDTQGNTIYF. CDR3 sequence (DNA): TGTGCCAGCAGCTTAAGGGACACGCAGGGAAACACCATATATTTT.

This sequence joins TRBV28 and TRBJ1-4; 7 bases agree with TRBD1. V lost 6 bases to trimming and J lost 4 bases; unmatched junction nucleotides: 8. The CDR3 sequence is 15 residues long. Germline CDR1 reads MDHEN; CDR2 reads SYDVKM. CDR3 DNA sequence: TGTGCCAGCAGGCACAGGGGACAGCGTAATGAAAAACTGTTTTTT. This gives the protein CASRHRGQRNEKLFF.

J is TRBJ2-1 and V is TRBV27; 10 positions agree with TRBD2. J was trimmed by 5 bases and V by 2 bases; bases with no gene match: 6. This CDR3 contains 16 residues. Germline CDR1 MNHEY, CDR2 SMNVEV (reference sequence). CDR3 coding DNA: TGTGCCAGCAGTTTAATTCCTAGCGGGAGTAACAATGAGCAGTTCTTC. Translated: CASSLIPSGSNNEQFF.

V gene TRBV5-1 combines with J gene TRBJ2-4; 7 nucleotides match TRBD1. The CDR3 has 12 residues. The J segment lost 8 bases and the V segment lost 5 bases, leaving 4 bases of the junction unmatched. Germline CDR1 and CDR2: SGHRS and YFSETQ. In DNA, the CDR3 is TGCGCCAGCAGTGGGGACAGCCACATTCAGTACTTC. Translating it yields CASSGDSHIQYF.

The chain combines TRBV6-5 with TRBJ1-1; TRBD1 is a possible D gene (6 bases). This CDR3 contains 14 residues. V was pared by 4 bases and J by 4 bases, with 13 bases between. From germline, CDR1 is MNHEY and CDR2 SVGAGI. CDR3: CASSWDTLSTEAFF. The CDR3 nucleotides read TGTGCCAGCAGTTGGGACACCCTATCCACTGAAGCTTTCTTT.

This sequence joins TRBV7-2 and TRBJ2-7, with D tentatively TRBD2 (5 bases). V dropped 3 bases and J dropped 6 bases, with 12 bases sitting between them. The CDR3 covers 13 residues. In germline, CDR1 is SGHTA, CDR2 FQGNSA. The chain's CDR3 is CASSFARGGEQYF. CDR3 bases: TGTGCCAGCAGCTTCGCCCGCGGAGGCGAGCAGTACTTC.

V gene TRBV5-1 combines with J gene TRBJ2-3, with TRBD2 matching over 9 bases. V was pared by 4 bases and J by 1 base, with 4 bases of the junction left unmatched. The germline V gene encodes CDR1 SGHRS and CDR2 YFSETQ. The CDR3 extends over 15 amino acids. The CDR3 loop is CASSISGSGTDTQYF. CDR3 in DNA: TGCGCCAGCAGCATTAGCGGGAGTGGCACAGATACGCAGTATTTT.

The rearrangement links TRBV19 to TRBJ1-1; no definite D call. Germline-derived CDR1 and CDR2 are LNHDA and SQIVND (reference sequence). This CDR3 region has 15 residues. V lost 5 bases and J lost 3, with 16 bases in between. DNA of the CDR3: TGTGCCAGTAGTTGGGCTGGAAGATCCGACACTGAAGCTTTCTTT. Translating gives CASSWAGRSDTEAFF.

The V gene is TRBV30, the J gene TRBJ2-3; D perhaps matches TRBD2 (6 bases). V lost 0 bases to trimming and J lost 5 bases, with 9 bases between them. Germline V gene lookup returns CDR1 GTSNPN and CDR2 SVGIG (reference sequence). This CDR3 has 13 residues. As DNA, the CDR3 is TGTGCCTGGAGTGTGCGACTAGAAGATACGCAGTATTTT. It translates to CAWSVRLEDTQYF. Full variable domain (outside the CDR3, taken from reference TRBV30 and TRBJ2-3): SQTIHQWPATLVQPVGSPLSLECTVEGTSNPNLYWYRQAAGRGLQLLFYSVGIGQISSEVPQNLSASRPQDRQFILSSKKLLLSDSGFYLCAWSVRLEDTQYFGPGTRLTVL.

The genes are TRBV19 and TRBJ2-5, with a possible D match to TRBD1 (5 bases). Per germline, CDR1 LNHDA and CDR2 SQIVND (reference sequence). V shed 9 bases and J shed 3 bases, with 14 bases lying between them. This CDR3 contains 13 residues. CDR3 amino acids: CASSDSEEETQYF. CDR3 nucleotides: TGTGCCAGCTCAGACAGTGAGGAAGAGACCCAGTACTTC.

This chain links TRBV2 with TRBJ2-7; 9 bases fit TRBD2. CDR1 and CDR2 from the germline V gene are SNHLY and FYNNEI. V was pared by 6 bases and J by 9 bases, with 12 bases of the junction left unmatched. CDR3 length: 14 residues. The chain's CDR3 is CASRPGAGGLGQYF. Here the CDR3 DNA reads TGTGCCAGCAGGCCGGGAGCGGGAGGTTTAGGGCAGTACTTC.

In its sample, this clone was seen a few times. This chain links TRBV6-5 with TRBJ1-2; TRBD1 matches 7 bases. V trimming: 4 bases; J trimming: 1 base; junction bases outside the gene matches: 3. In germline, CDR1 is MNHEY, CDR2 SVGAGI. This CDR3 comprises 14 residues. The CDR3 DNA reads as TGTGCCAGCAGTTCAGGACAGGTTAACTATGGCTACACCTTC. Its translation: CASSSGQVNYGYTF.

CDR3 sequence: CASSPPGQPNEKLFF. CDR3 sequence (DNA): TGTGCCAGCAGTCCCCCGGGACAGCCAAATGAAAAACTGTTTTTT. The genes are TRBV28 and TRBJ1-4; 7 bases fit TRBD1. The CDR3 is 15 residues long. The V gene end was trimmed by 5 bases and the J gene end by 5 bases; junction bases not matched to a gene: 8. Germline V gives CDR1 MDHEN, CDR2 SYDVKM.

This chain uses TRBV5-4 with TRBJ2-3; 8 bases agree with TRBD1. This CDR3 is built from 16 residues. V gave up 0 bases and J gave up 4 bases; unmatched junction bases: 7. Per germline, CDR1 SGHNT and CDR2 YYREEE (reference sequence). The DNA of the CDR3 is TGTGCCAGCAGCTTGGTTGGCAGGGGGCGGCCAGATACGCAGTATTTT. It translates to CASSLVGRGRPDTQYF.

The J gene is TRBJ1-1, the V gene TRBV2; unclear D gene. Per the germline V gene, CDR1 is SNHLY and CDR2 is FYNNEI. The CDR3 spans 14 residues. V was trimmed by 6 bases and J by 6 bases, leaving 17 bases between them. In DNA form, the CDR3 reads TGTGCCAGCAGCCTACAGAATTTTCCCCCTGAAGCTTTCTTT. Its translation: CASSLQNFPPEAFF.

The chain couples TRBV7-9 to TRBJ1-2, with TRBD1 identical over 11 bases. The CDR3 loop spans 15 amino acids. Trimming at V came to 7 bases and at J to 3 bases, leaving 7 bases not matched to a gene. Germline V CDR1 and CDR2: SEHNR, FQNEAQ (reference sequence). The CDR3 reads CASTPWDRGDYGYTF. The CDR3 DNA reads as TGTGCCAGCACCCCCTGGGACAGGGGGGACTATGGCTACACCTTC.

The gene calls are TRBV5-1 and TRBJ2-4; D possibly corresponds to TRBD1 (6 bases). Trimming left V 0 bases short and J 3 bases short, with 10 bases between. The CDR3 length is 15 residues. Looked up from germline, CDR1 is SGHRS and CDR2 is YFSETQ. The CDR3 coding sequence is TGCGCCAGCAGCTTGGGATGGACAGACAAAAACATTCAGTACTTC. Its translation is CASSLGWTDKNIQYF.

The chain links TRBV5-8 to TRBJ2-5, with TRBD1 identical over 9 bases. CDR3 length equals 15 residues. The germline V gene encodes CDR1 SGHTS and CDR2 YDEGEE. The V segment lost 5 bases and the J segment 5 bases; nucleotides outside the gene matches: 10. The CDR3 protein is CASRHRDRDGETQYF. Here the CDR3 DNA reads TGTGCCAGCAGGCACCGGGACAGGGATGGGGAGACCCAGTACTTC.

This clone was counted a single time. The J gene is TRBJ2-7, the V gene TRBV5-5, with D maybe TRBD1 (6 bases). V gave up 5 bases and J gave up 3 bases, with 18 bases separating them. Germline-derived CDR1 and CDR2 are SGHKS and YYEKEE (reference sequence). CDR3 size: 15 residues. CDR3 bases: TGTGCCAGCAGATATATCCTTACAGGGAGCTACGAGCAGTACTTC. This codes for CASRYILTGSYEQYF.

The chain recombines TRBV18 with TRBJ2-7, with TRBD1 matching 8 bases. Trimming cost V 3 bases and J 0 bases; bases outside gene matches: 4. Germline V gene lookup returns CDR1 KGHSH and CDR2 LQKENI. The CDR3 has 15 residues. The CDR3 sequence is CASSPRDRSSYEQYF. Written as DNA, the CDR3 is TGTGCCAGCTCACCGAGGGACAGGAGCTCCTACGAGCAGTACTTC. The whole variable domain, filled in from reference TRBV18 and TRBJ2-7, reads NAGVMQNPRHLVRRRGQEARLRCSPMKGHSHVYWYRQLPEEGLKFMVYLQKENIIDESGMPKERFSAEFPKEGPSILRIQQVVRGDSAAYFCASSPRDRSSYEQYFGPGTRLTVT.

The V and J genes are TRBV7-9 and TRBJ2-1, with 10 positions matching TRBD2. The CDR3 contains 15 residues. Germline CDR1 reads SEHNR; CDR2 reads FQNEAQ (reference sequence). The V segment lost 5 bases and the J segment 6 bases; nucleotides outside the gene matches: 7. CDR3 protein: CASSTLAGVINEQFF. The CDR3 bases are TGTGCCAGCAGCACTCTAGCGGGAGTAATCAATGAGCAGTTCTTC.

This sequence joins TRBV2 and TRBJ1-5, with D perhaps TRBD1 (6 bases). Germline V gene sequence: CDR1 SNHLY, CDR2 FYNNEI. Trimming took 6 bases from V and 6 from J, leaving 12 bases between them. This CDR3 spans 13 amino acids. The CDR3 reads CASRLGRGQPQHF. The CDR3 nucleotides are TGTGCCAGCAGGCTCGGCAGGGGTCAGCCCCAGCATTTT.

V is TRBV27 and J is TRBJ2-5; 13 bases line up with TRBD2. From germline, CDR1 is MNHEY and CDR2 SMNVEV (reference sequence). V shed 6 bases, J shed 2 bases, and the junction held 6 bases outside the gene matches. The CDR3 loop spans 16 amino acids. The CDR3 here is CASRNWTSGSQETQYF. DNA for the CDR3: TGTGCCAGCAGAAACTGGACTAGCGGGAGTCAAGAGACCCAGTACTTC.

The chain couples TRBV19 to TRBJ2-1; 7 bases map to TRBD1. Germline lookup yields CDR1 LNHDA and CDR2 SQIVND (reference sequence). CDR3 length: 12 residues. The trim removed 9 bases at V and 2 bases at J, leaving 1 base unmatched. Here the CDR3 DNA reads TGTGCCAGCGGACAGGCCTACAATGAGCAGTTCTTC. Protein product: CASGQAYNEQFF.

This chain joins TRBV27 and TRBJ2-2; 16 bases line up with TRBD2. The germline V gene encodes CDR1 MNHEY and CDR2 SMNVEV (reference sequence). With 10 bases clipped from V and 7 bases from J, the junction kept 6 bases outside the gene matches. This CDR3 is built from 15 residues. CDR3 sequence reads: CATGTSGRAGGELFF. The DNA of the CDR3 is TGTGCCACCGGGACTAGCGGGAGGGCGGGCGGGGAGCTGTTTTTT.

The chain couples TRBV5-1 to TRBJ1-4; no reliable D call. Per germline, CDR1 SGHRS and CDR2 YFSETQ. This CDR3 contains 15 residues. The ends were cut back, 1 base at V and 3 bases at J, with 10 bases in the middle. CDR3 loop: CASSLNPGSNEKLFF. In nucleotides, the CDR3 is TGCGCCAGCAGCTTGAATCCAGGTTCTAATGAAAAACTGTTTTTT.

V is TRBV7-9 and J is TRBJ2-7, with D tentatively TRBD1 (5 bases). The CDR3 spans 14 residues. V was clipped by 0 bases and J by 3 bases, with 9 bases between them. Germline assignment: CDR1 SEHNR and CDR2 FQNEAQ (reference sequence). CDR3 residues: CASSLADSFYEQYF. CDR3 DNA: TGTGCCAGCAGCTTAGCAGACAGCTTCTACGAGCAGTACTTC. The whole variable domain, remainder taken from reference TRBV7-9 and TRBJ2-7, is DTGVSQNPRHKITKRGQNVTFRCDPISEHNRLYWYRQTLGQGPEFLTYFQNEAQLEKSRLLSDRFSAERPKGSFSTLEIQRTEQGDSAMYLCASSLADSFYEQYFGPGTRLTVT.